What follows are 14 T cell receptor beta chains derived from one specimen sequenced in a study of T cell responses to AZD1222 COVID-19 vaccine. The data were produced by immunoSEQ multiplex PCR, yet TCRdb's version contains in-frame clones alone and is incomplete. The sample has roughly 150,000 clones, 87% seen once. The source material was peripheral blood, sampled 28 days after the second AZD1222 dose. All receptors come from an adult who received the AZD1222 COVID-19 vaccine.

This clone occurred once. The rearrangement uses TRBV9 and TRBJ1-4; D is possibly TRBD1 (5 bases). Germline assignment: CDR1 SGDLS and CDR2 YYNGEE. V lost 4 bases, J lost 5 bases, and 15 bases lay in between. The CDR3 has 15 amino acids. CDR3 sequence reads: CASSSEGNPNEKLFF. CDR3 DNA: TGTGCCAGCAGCTCGGAGGGGAATCCAAATGAAAAACTGTTTTTT.

The rearrangement uses TRBV5-1 and TRBJ1-1; the match to TRBD1 covers 9 bases. The CDR3 consists of 14 residues. Germline V gives CDR1 SGHRS, CDR2 YFSETQ. The trim removed 3 bases at V and 1 base at J, leaving 1 base unmatched. This CDR3 is CASSWTGANTEAFF. The DNA of the CDR3 is TGCGCCAGCAGCTGGACAGGGGCGAACACTGAAGCTTTCTTT.

This chain connects TRBV13 to TRBJ1-4; D possibly corresponds to TRBD1 (5 bases). Trimming removed 1 base at V and 5 bases at J, with 14 bases between. The CDR3 sequence is 16 residues long. Per the germline V gene, CDR1 is PRHDT and CDR2 is FYEKMQ (reference sequence). The CDR3 protein is CASSLEGVAGNEKLFF. DNA for the CDR3: TGTGCCAGCAGCTTAGAAGGAGTAGCAGGGAATGAAAAACTGTTTTTT.

The J gene is TRBJ1-4, the V gene TRBV5-1; D is perhaps TRBD1 (6 bases). Germline V CDR1 and CDR2: SGHRS, YFSETQ. CDR3 size: 18 residues. Trimming cost V 4 bases and J 0 bases, with 19 bases left between them. In DNA form, the CDR3 reads TGCGCCAGCAGCACTGGTATGGACAGCTTTGCAACTAATGAAAAACTGTTTTTT. It translates to CASSTGMDSFATNEKLFF.

This chain connects TRBV18 to TRBJ1-5, with D possibly being TRBD1 (5 bases). The length of the CDR3 is 14 residues. CDR1 KGHSH and CDR2 LQKENI come from the germline V gene. Trimming pared 1 base from V and 9 bases from J, leaving 13 bases between. CDR3 DNA sequence: TGTGCCAGCTCACCACGGGACTCCCAATGGCCCCAGCATTTT. Protein product: CASSPRDSQWPQHF.

This chain links TRBV18 with TRBJ1-1, with D uncertain. The CDR3 covers 13 residues. Trimming shortened V by 6 bases and J by 5 bases, and 13 bases separated the two germline ends. Germline CDR1 KGHSH, CDR2 LQKENI. CDR3 bases: TGTGCCAGCTCCGCTGGGGTAGTGACTGAAGCTTTCTTT. It translates to CASSAGVVTEAFF.

This CDR3 reads CASSPQGVDYGYTF. The CDR3 nucleotides are TGTGCCAGCAGCCCGCAGGGGGTTGACTATGGCTACACCTTC. The V gene is TRBV4-2, the J gene TRBJ1-2; TRBD1 matches at 7 bases. Losses at the gene ends were 4 bases for V and 3 bases for J; bases not matched to a gene: 5. This CDR3 spans 14 amino acids. Germline lookup yields CDR1 LGHNA and CDR2 YNFKEQ.

This chain joins TRBV19 and TRBJ1-5, with a weak D call TRBD1 (5 bases). The CDR3 totals 16 residues. Germline CDR1 is LNHDA and CDR2 is SQIVND (reference sequence). The V end lost 8 bases, the J end lost 6 bases, and 23 bases lay between the germline ends. As DNA, the CDR3 is TGTGCCAGTCGCCCAGACCCGGTGGGGGGGACTCAGCCCCAGCATTTT. Its protein product is CASRPDPVGGTQPQHF.

The chain carries TRBV25-1 and TRBJ2-5, with D maybe TRBD2 (5 bases). This CDR3 is 13 amino acids long. V was shortened by 3 bases and J by 5 bases, with 10 bases between the two germline ends. CDR1 MGHDK and CDR2 SYGVNS come from the germline V gene. The CDR3 region is CASSDGVRETQYF. Written as DNA, the CDR3 is TGTGCCAGCAGTGACGGGGTTCGGGAGACCCAGTACTTC.

The V gene is TRBV19, the J gene TRBJ1-1; 8 nucleotides line up with TRBD1. In germline, CDR1 is LNHDA, CDR2 SQIVND (reference sequence). The CDR3 consists of 12 residues. The V segment lost 9 bases and the J segment 5 bases; nucleotides outside the gene matches: 5. The CDR3 here is CARGQVGTEAFF. The CDR3, as DNA: TGTGCCAGGGGACAGGTGGGGACTGAAGCTTTCTTT.

The V and J genes are TRBV7-2 and TRBJ2-1, with 7 bases fitting TRBD2. Germline CDR1 SGHTA, CDR2 FQGNSA. V shed 4 bases, J shed 4 bases, and the junction held 7 bases outside the gene matches. The CDR3 runs 15 residues. CDR3 amino acids: CASSSGASGYNEQFF. CDR3 sequence (DNA): TGTGCCAGCAGCTCCGGGGCTAGCGGTTACAATGAGCAGTTCTTC.

The chain is built from TRBV6-5 and TRBJ2-7, with 8 positions matching TRBD1. Germline V gene sequence: CDR1 MNHEY, CDR2 SVGAGI. This CDR3 region has 15 residues. J gave up 1 base and V 0 bases, and 2 bases lay outside the gene matches. Here the CDR3 DNA reads TGTGCCAGCAGTTACTCCTGGACAGGGTCCTACGAGCAGTACTTC. Protein product: CASSYSWTGSYEQYF.

The rearrangement uses TRBV9 and TRBJ2-5; 7 nucleotides agree with TRBD1. After removal of 1 base from V and 5 bases from J, the junction contained 2 bases not matched to a gene. This CDR3 region has 13 residues. Germline lookup yields CDR1 SGDLS and CDR2 YYNGEE. The CDR3 DNA reads as TGTGCCAGCAGCGTACAGGGGGTTGAGACCCAGTACTTC. Its protein is CASSVQGVETQYF. Full variable domain (remainder filled in from reference TRBV9 and TRBJ2-5): DSGVTQTPKHLITATGQRVTLRCSPRSGDLSVYWYQQSLDQGLQFLIQYYNGEERAKGNILERFSAQQFPDLHSELNLSSLELGDSALYFCASSVQGVETQYFGPGTRLLVL.

The rearrangement uses TRBV6-5 and TRBJ2-7; 8 positions match TRBD1. Per the germline V gene, CDR1 is MNHEY and CDR2 is SVGAGI. CDR3 length: 15 amino acids. The V gene end was trimmed by 6 bases and the J gene end by 4 bases; junction bases not matched to a gene: 11. CDR3 sequence reads: CASRDRDTRSYEQYF. The CDR3 coding sequence is TGTGCCAGCAGGGACAGGGACACCCGTTCTTACGAGCAGTACTTC.